This TCR beta chain was observed in a study of early T cells in non-severe SARS-CoV-2 infection. There are 11 residues in the CDR3. Germline V CDR1 and CDR2: LGHDT, YNNKEL (reference sequence). About this clonotype: At one end, the junction sequence differs from germline, possibly due to a read error.

Each CDR3 protein is one row after TCRdb ran MiXCR on the 5' RACE reads. The sample comprises roughly 52,000 distinct CDR3 sequences, more than 5.5% of which are singletons, and around 2.8% rests with the top ten. Sequencing was performed on whole blood, taken at baseline. The J gene is TRBJ1-1, the V gene TRBV3-1, with 7 bases fitting TRBD1. The TCR originated in an adult who was a healthcare worker with PCR-confirmed SARS-CoV-2 infection or an uninfected control (not recorded which). The CDR3 nucleotides read TGTGCCAGCAGAGGGGGGACAGAAGTTTTCTTT. It specifies CASRGGTEVFF.